Shown below are 2 T cell receptor beta chains from a single sample sequenced in a study of CD4+ T cells in melanoma. Produced via immunoSEQ multiplex PCR; TCRdb's table is partial and in-frame only. The sample consists of around 100,000 clones, 92% of them appearing once. Sequenced sample: peripheral blood. Receptors originate from a human donor with melanoma.

The chain employs TRBV25-1 and TRBJ1-5, with D possibly being TRBD1 (6 bases). The CDR3 contains 14 residues. The V end lost 1 base, the J end lost 6 bases, and 10 bases lay between the germline ends. Germline V gene sequence: CDR1 MGHDK, CDR2 SYGVNS. CDR3 sequence reads: CASSESSGVQPQHF. The CDR3 region has the DNA TGTGCCAGCAGTGAATCGTCAGGGGTTCAGCCCCAGCATTTT.

This chain uses TRBV19 with TRBJ2-5; either TRBD1 or TRBD2 may supply D (5 bases each). V was cut by 4 bases and J by 4 bases, with 13 bases left in between. Germline CDR1 is LNHDA and CDR2 is SQIVND (reference sequence). The CDR3 sequence is 14 residues long. CDR3: CASSRSGLAETQYF. Written as DNA, the CDR3 is TGTGCCAGTAGTAGGTCGGGGCTGGCAGAGACCCAGTACTTC.